The source of this TCR beta chain is a study of blood T cells in healthy people across ages. CDR3 length equals 16 residues. The V gene end was trimmed by 2 bases and the J gene end by 4 bases; junction bases not matched to a gene: 7. Using a J-beta primer mix together with a sample-barcoded 5' primer, a second PCR was run for roughly 7 to 11 cycles. TCRdb re-analysed the 5' RACE reads in MiXCR, keeping a single row per CDR3 protein. The data show about 1.6 million distinct CDR3 sequences, with about 35% seen just once and roughly 10% held by the top ten. This clonotype was picked up a small number of times.

Sample: blood. The sequence was collected from a young woman in good health. The gene calls are TRBV12-3 or TRBV12-4 and TRBJ2-7, with 11 nucleotides matching TRBD2. In nucleotides, the CDR3 is TGTGCCAGCAGTTTATATAGCGGGAGGGCCTTGTACGAGCAGTACTTC. Translated, it gives CASSLYSGRALYEQYF.